A single sample is the source of the 26 T cell receptor beta chains below, sequenced in a study of blood T cell repertoires in COVID-19. Some clones are missing from TCRdb's copy, which holds only in-frame ones; the method was immunoSEQ multiplex PCR. The sample records over 250,000 clones, about nine tenths being singletons. Sequences were obtained from peripheral blood. Receptor source: an older woman with acute or convalescent COVID-19.

The chain carries TRBV20-1 and TRBJ1-1; possible D gene TRBD1, 5 bases. Per the germline V gene, CDR1 is DFQATT and CDR2 is SNEGSKA (reference sequence). The CDR3 loop spans 14 amino acids. Trimming shortened V by 3 bases and J by 4 bases, and 15 bases separated the two germline ends. The CDR3 reads CSASTSTGGTEAFF. The CDR3 DNA is TGCAGTGCTAGTACGTCCACGGGGGGCACTGAAGCTTTCTTT.

J is TRBJ1-2 and V is TRBV5-4; the match to TRBD1 covers 7 bases. The CDR3 length is 14 residues. Trimming at V came to 3 bases and at J to 4 bases, leaving 6 bases not matched to a gene. The V gene's germline CDR1 is SGHNT and CDR2 YYREEE (reference sequence). The CDR3 here is CASSYRDSGYGYTF. The CDR3, as DNA: TGTGCCAGCAGCTACCGGGACAGTGGCTATGGCTACACCTTC.

The chain joins TRBV19 to TRBJ1-1; TRBD1 aligns across 8 bases. Germline CDR1 and CDR2: LNHDA and SQIVND (reference sequence). This CDR3 is built from 15 residues. Unmatched junction bases numbered 5, after V lost 4 bases and J lost 1 base. This CDR3 is CASSSDRGRNTEAFF. Here the CDR3 DNA reads TGTGCCAGTAGTAGCGACAGGGGCCGGAACACTGAAGCTTTCTTT. Using reference TRBV19 and TRBJ1-1 for the parts outside the CDR3, the full variable domain is DGGITQSPKYLFRKEGQNVTLSCEQNLNHDAMYWYRQDPGQGLRLIYYSQIVNDFQKGDIAEGYSVSREKKESFPLTVTSAQKNPTAFYLCASSSDRGRNTEAFFGQGTRLTVV.

The J gene is TRBJ1-2, the V gene TRBV9; D is possibly TRBD1 (6 bases). The V end was cut by 4 bases, the J end by 10 bases, with 11 bases between. The CDR3 runs to 11 residues. Germline CDR1 is SGDLS and CDR2 is YYNGEE. The CDR3 sequence is CASSRQEAYTF. In DNA form, the CDR3 reads TGTGCCAGCAGCCGACAGGAGGCCTACACCTTC.

The chain carries TRBV3-1 (or the pseudogene TRBV3-2) and TRBJ1-1, with 7 bases that match TRBD1. The CDR3 is 14 residues long. Germline CDR1 is LGHDT and CDR2 is YNNKEL (reference sequence). With 3 bases clipped from V and 4 bases from J, the junction kept 5 bases outside the gene matches. The CDR3 region has the DNA TGTGCCAGCAGCCACCCGACAGGGAGCACTGAAGCTTTCTTT. Translated: CASSHPTGSTEAFF.

The gene calls are TRBV2 and TRBJ1-1; D is unclear. Germline CDR1 SNHLY, CDR2 FYNNEI. Trimming pared 2 bases from V and 2 bases from J, leaving 9 bases between. The CDR3 sequence is 14 residues long. In DNA, the CDR3 is TGTGCCAGCAGTGAACTTGAGTTCAACACTGAAGCTTTCTTT. Translated: CASSELEFNTEAFF.

The chain has TRBV19 and TRBJ1-2; 7 bases are a match to TRBD1. Germline V gives CDR1 LNHDA, CDR2 SQIVND (reference sequence). The J segment lost 4 bases and the V segment lost 2 bases, leaving 10 bases of the junction unmatched. The length of the CDR3 is 16 residues. CDR3 bases: TGTGCCAGTAGTATACCCCGACAGGGATCATCCTATGGCTACACCTTC. It is translated as CASSIPRQGSSYGYTF.

The rearrangement links TRBV24-1 to TRBJ2-1, with 12 bases identical to TRBD2. This CDR3 has 15 residues. Germline V gene lookup returns CDR1 KGHDR and CDR2 SFDVKD. With V trimmed by 10 bases and J by 8 bases, 11 bases remained unmatched. CDR3 in amino acids: CATPRASGGADEQFF. The CDR3 DNA is TGTGCCACGCCAAGGGCTAGCGGGGGGGCTGATGAGCAGTTCTTC.

The chain uses TRBV4-2 and TRBJ1-1; no clear D. Germline CDR1 LGHNA, CDR2 YNFKEQ. The CDR3 has 18 residues. V shed 1 base and J shed 2 bases, with 20 bases lying between them. CDR3 DNA sequence: TGTGCCAGCAGCCAAGCGCCCTATCGCGAGCGACCTAACACTGAAGCTTTCTTT. Translated, it gives CASSQAPYRERPNTEAFF.

This clone was observed once. The CDR3 DNA sequence: TGCGCCAGCAGCCAAGCCTCCTTCGGGGAGCTGTTTTTT. This codes for CASSQASFGELFF. This chain links TRBV4-3 with TRBJ2-2; D is undetermined. Germline CDR1 LGHNA, CDR2 YSLEER. This CDR3 comprises 13 residues. Trimming left V 1 base short and J 7 bases short, with 7 bases between.

This clone was counted once. The chain recombines TRBV29-1 with TRBJ2-5, with D possibly TRBD1 on 6 matching bases. Per the germline V gene, CDR1 is SQVTM and CDR2 is ANQGSEA. With 8 bases removed from V and 2 bases from J, the gap between germline ends came to 9 bases. The CDR3 is made up of 11 amino acids. CDR3 DNA sequence: TGCAGCTGGGGACATCAAGAGACCCAGTACTTC. Protein product: CSWGHQETQYF. Drawing the rest from reference TRBV29-1 and TRBJ2-5, the complete variable domain is SAVISQKPSRDICQRGTSLTIQCQVDSQVTMMFWYRQQPGQSLTLIATANQGSEATYESGFVIDKFPISRPNLTFSTLTVSNMSPEDSSIYLCSWGHQETQYFGPGTRLLVL.

This chain uses TRBV27 with TRBJ2-7; D possibly corresponds to TRBD1 (6 bases). The V and J ends lost 4 bases and 3 bases respectively, with 10 bases between them. The CDR3 is 13 residues long. Germline V gene lookup returns CDR1 MNHEY and CDR2 SMNVEV (reference sequence). The CDR3 bases are TGTGCCAGCAGTTGGTACAGGGACTACGAGCAGTACTTC. Amino acids: CASSWYRDYEQYF.

The chain carries TRBV11-2 and TRBJ1-6; D gene unclear. Per the germline V gene, CDR1 is SGHAT and CDR2 is FQNNGV. The CDR3 length is 12 residues. Trimming took 1 base from V and 10 from J, leaving 5 bases between them. This chain's CDR3 is CASSLGGSPLHF. CDR3 sequence (DNA): TGTGCCAGCAGCTTAGGAGGGTCACCCCTCCACTTT.

The rearrangement links TRBV10-3 to TRBJ2-1; 13 positions match TRBD2. The germline V gene has CDR1 ENHRY and CDR2 SYGVKD. This CDR3 comprises 14 residues. Losses at the gene ends were 4 bases for V and 8 bases for J; bases not matched to a gene: 2. In nucleotides, the CDR3 is TGTGCCATCAGTGTCGGGACTAGCGGGGATGAGCAGTTCTTC. This codes for CAISVGTSGDEQFF.

This clone was seen more than once but under ten times. The chain has TRBV11-3 and TRBJ2-5; 9 nucleotides match TRBD1. Germline CDR1 SGHNT, CDR2 YENEEA. The V and J ends lost 1 base and 1 base, in that order; junction bases with no gene match: 10. The CDR3 consists of 18 residues. The CDR3 protein is CASSLGRFEGQGQETQYF. For the CDR3, the DNA is TGTGCCAGCAGCTTAGGTCGTTTTGAGGGACAGGGCCAAGAGACCCAGTACTTC.

This sequence joins TRBV18 and TRBJ1-2; 8 bases align to TRBD1. CDR1 is KGHSH, CDR2 LQKENI, per germline. V shed 1 base and J 7 bases; nucleotides not matched to a gene: 8. This CDR3 is 15 amino acids long. The CDR3 reads CASSPLSRGQGGYTF. CDR3 nucleotides: TGTGCCAGCTCACCACTCAGCAGGGGGCAAGGTGGCTACACCTTC. The full variable domain, its missing parts supplied by reference TRBV18 and TRBJ1-2, is NAGVMQNPRHLVRRRGQEARLRCSPMKGHSHVYWYRQLPEEGLKFMVYLQKENIIDESGMPKERFSAEFPKEGPSILRIQQVVRGDSAAYFCASSPLSRGQGGYTFGSGTRLTVV.

In the case of this clone: Different DNA sequences within this sample yield the same CDR3. This chain uses TRBV27 with TRBJ2-7; TRBD1 matches at 10 bases. Germline CDR1 is MNHEY and CDR2 is SMNVEV (reference sequence). This CDR3 contains 15 residues. V was clipped by 4 bases and J by 0 bases; unmatched bases: 3. CDR3 DNA: TGTGCCAGCAGTTCGACAGGGGGCGGCTCCTACGAGCAGTACTTC. Residues: CASSSTGGGSYEQYF.

There are many counts of this clone. This chain connects TRBV27 to TRBJ1-2, with 8 bases lining up with TRBD1. The length of the CDR3 is 14 residues. Germline CDR1 MNHEY, CDR2 SMNVEV (reference sequence). V lost 6 bases to trimming and J lost 0 bases; unmatched junction nucleotides: 3. The CDR3 reads CASRTQGANYGYTF. CDR3 sequence (DNA): TGTGCCAGCAGAACACAGGGGGCTAACTATGGCTACACCTTC.

This sequence joins TRBV7-2 and TRBJ1-2; D is undetermined. V gave up 2 bases and J gave up 6 bases, with 10 bases separating them. Per the germline V gene, CDR1 is SGHTA and CDR2 is FQGNSA. The CDR3 spans 13 residues. The CDR3, as DNA: TGTGCCAGCAGCTTAAACAGTATAGATGGCTACACCTTC. Encoded protein: CASSLNSIDGYTF.

The chain carries TRBV25-1 and TRBJ1-2; D ambiguous. This CDR3 contains 16 residues. The V gene's germline CDR1 is MGHDK and CDR2 SYGVNS. The V end lost 1 base, the J end lost 4 bases, and 16 bases lay between the germline ends. CDR3 coding DNA: TGTGCCAGCAGTGAATCTAAAACAGTGCGGGTCTATGGCTACACCTTC. The encoded protein is CASSESKTVRVYGYTF.

This chain joins TRBV7-8 and TRBJ1-6, with a possible D match to TRBD1 (5 bases). The germline CDR1 and CDR2 sequences are SGHVS and FQNEAQ. CDR3 length equals 14 residues. Trimming removed 1 base at V and 10 bases at J, with 11 bases between. The CDR3 DNA sequence: TGTGCCAGCAGCTTAGGGAGGGGTGGCTCACCCCTCCACTTT. Amino acids: CASSLGRGGSPLHF.

The rearrangement links TRBV24-1 to TRBJ2-2; maybe TRBD2 (6 bases). Trimming took off 9 bases at V and 4 bases at J, with 14 bases between the two ends. Germline CDR1 and CDR2: KGHDR and SFDVKD. The CDR3 consists of 14 residues. This chain's CDR3 is CATPQGRGTGELFF. CDR3 DNA: TGTGCCACCCCCCAAGGGCGGGGCACCGGGGAGCTGTTTTTT.

The J gene is TRBJ2-1, the V gene TRBV28; D may be TRBD2 (5 bases). CDR3 length: 16 amino acids. Germline V lookup: CDR1 MDHEN, CDR2 SYDVKM. V gave up 7 bases and J gave up 7 bases, with 23 bases separating them. This chain's CDR3 is CASTSLVRESRNEQFF. The CDR3 region has the DNA TGTGCCAGCACCTCGCTGGTCCGGGAAAGTAGGAATGAGCAGTTCTTC.

The rearrangement joins TRBV3-1 (or the pseudogene TRBV3-2) to TRBJ1-2; D remains ambiguous. V shed 5 bases and J shed 8 bases, with 15 bases lying between them. The CDR3 runs 13 residues. Germline V CDR1 and CDR2: LGHDT, YNNKEL (reference sequence). The CDR3 DNA reads TGTGCCAGCAGCAAAAGCGGTCATCAGGGCTACACCTTC. It specifies CASSKSGHQGYTF.

J is TRBJ2-7 and V is TRBV20-1, with 7 bases lining up with TRBD1. V lost 4 bases, J lost 6 bases, and 3 bases stayed unmatched. The CDR3 spans 11 residues. Germline lookup yields CDR1 DFQATT and CDR2 SNEGSKA (reference sequence). The CDR3 DNA is TGCAGTGCTAACAGGGGTCTCGAGCAGTACTTC. Residues: CSANRGLEQYF.

The chain is built from TRBV27 and TRBJ2-7, with a tentative D call TRBD2 (6 bases). Germline V gene data show CDR1 as MNHEY and CDR2 as SMNVEV (reference sequence). Between the trimmed V and J ends, which lost 4 bases and 4 bases, there was a span of 17 bases. The CDR3 has 15 residues. This CDR3 is CASSSGGVGHYEQYF. In nucleotides, the CDR3 is TGTGCCAGCAGTTCAGGAGGGGTTGGCCATTACGAGCAGTACTTC.